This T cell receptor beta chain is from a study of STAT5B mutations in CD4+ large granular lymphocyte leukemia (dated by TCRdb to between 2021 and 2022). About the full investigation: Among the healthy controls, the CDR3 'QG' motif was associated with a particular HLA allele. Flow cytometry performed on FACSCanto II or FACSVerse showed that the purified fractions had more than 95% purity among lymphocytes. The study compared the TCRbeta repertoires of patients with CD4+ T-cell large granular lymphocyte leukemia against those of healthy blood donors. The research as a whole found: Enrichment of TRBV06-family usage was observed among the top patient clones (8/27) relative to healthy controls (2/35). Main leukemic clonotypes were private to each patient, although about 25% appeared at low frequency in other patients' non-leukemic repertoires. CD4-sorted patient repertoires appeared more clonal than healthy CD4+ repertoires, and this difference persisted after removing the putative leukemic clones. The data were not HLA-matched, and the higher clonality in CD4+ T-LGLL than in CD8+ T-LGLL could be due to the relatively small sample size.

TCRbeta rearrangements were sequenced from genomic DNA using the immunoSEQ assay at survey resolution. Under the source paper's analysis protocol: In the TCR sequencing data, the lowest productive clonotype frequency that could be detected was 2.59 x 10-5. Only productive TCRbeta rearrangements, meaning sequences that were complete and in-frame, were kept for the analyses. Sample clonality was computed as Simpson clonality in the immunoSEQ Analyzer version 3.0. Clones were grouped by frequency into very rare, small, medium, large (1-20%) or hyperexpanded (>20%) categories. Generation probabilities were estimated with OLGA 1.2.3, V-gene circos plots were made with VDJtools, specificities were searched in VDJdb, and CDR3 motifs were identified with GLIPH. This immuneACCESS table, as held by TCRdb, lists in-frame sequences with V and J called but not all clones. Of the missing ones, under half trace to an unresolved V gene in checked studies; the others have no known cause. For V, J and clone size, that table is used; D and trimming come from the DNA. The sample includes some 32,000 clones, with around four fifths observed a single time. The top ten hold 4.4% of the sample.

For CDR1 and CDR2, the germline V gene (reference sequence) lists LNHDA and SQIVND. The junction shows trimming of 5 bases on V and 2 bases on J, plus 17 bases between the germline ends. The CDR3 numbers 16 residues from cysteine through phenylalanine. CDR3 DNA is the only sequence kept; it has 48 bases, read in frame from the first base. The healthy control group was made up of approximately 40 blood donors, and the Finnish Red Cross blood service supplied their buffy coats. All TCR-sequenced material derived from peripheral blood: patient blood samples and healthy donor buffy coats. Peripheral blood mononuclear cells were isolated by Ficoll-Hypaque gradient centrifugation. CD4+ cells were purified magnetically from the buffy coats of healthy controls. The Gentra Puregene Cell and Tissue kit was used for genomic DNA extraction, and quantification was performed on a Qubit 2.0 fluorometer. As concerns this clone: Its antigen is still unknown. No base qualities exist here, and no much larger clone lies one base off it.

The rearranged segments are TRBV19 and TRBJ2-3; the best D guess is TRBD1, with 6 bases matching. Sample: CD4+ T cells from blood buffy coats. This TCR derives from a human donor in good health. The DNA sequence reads TGTGCCAGTAGTCCCACAGGGAGATCCTCCACAGATACGCAGTATTTT. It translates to CASSPTGRSSTDTQYF. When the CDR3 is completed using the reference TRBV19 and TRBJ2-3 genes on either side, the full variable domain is DGGITQSPKYLFRKEGQNVTLSCEQNLNHDAMYWYRQDPGQGLRLIYYSQIVNDFQKGDIAEGYSVSREKKESFPLTVTSAQKNPTAFYLCASSPTGRSSTDTQYFGPGTRLTVL.